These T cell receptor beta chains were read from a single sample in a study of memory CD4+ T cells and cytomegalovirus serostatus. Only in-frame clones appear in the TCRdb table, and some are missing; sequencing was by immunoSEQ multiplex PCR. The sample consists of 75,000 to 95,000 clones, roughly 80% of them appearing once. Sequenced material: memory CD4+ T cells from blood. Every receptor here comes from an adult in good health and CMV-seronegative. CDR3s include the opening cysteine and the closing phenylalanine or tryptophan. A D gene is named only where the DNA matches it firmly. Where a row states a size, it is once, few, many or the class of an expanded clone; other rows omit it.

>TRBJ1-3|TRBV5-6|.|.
CASSLGQSGNTIYF
TGTGCCAGCAGCTTGGGGCAGTCTGGAAACACCATATATTTT
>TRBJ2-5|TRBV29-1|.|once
CSVGSAIGETQYF
TGCAGCGTCGGATCCGCCATTGGGGAGACCCAGTACTTC
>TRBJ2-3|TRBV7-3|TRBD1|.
CASSSGTGRGTDTQYF
TGTGCCAGCAGCTCAGGGACAGGGCGGGGCACAGATACGCAGTATTTT
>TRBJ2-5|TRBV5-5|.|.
CASSFVETQYF
TGTGCCAGCAGCTTCGTCGAGACCCAGTACTTC
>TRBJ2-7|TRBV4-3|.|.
CASSQDRGEQYF
TGCGCCAGCAGCCAAGATCGAGGCGAGCAGTACTTC
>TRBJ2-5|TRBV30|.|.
CAWSVRQTQETQYF
TGTGCCTGGAGTGTTCGGCAGACGCAAGAGACCCAGTACTTC
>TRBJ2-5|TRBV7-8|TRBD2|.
CASSLVGTSGGGETQYF
TGTGCCAGCAGCTTAGTGGGGACTAGCGGAGGAGGGGAGACCCAGTACTTC
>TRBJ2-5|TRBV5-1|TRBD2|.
CASSHNGGLAQETQYF
TGCGCCAGCAGCCATAATGGGGGACTAGCCCAAGAGACCCAGTACTTC
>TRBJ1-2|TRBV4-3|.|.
CASSQAPGNYGYTF
TGCGCCAGCAGCCAAGCCCCAGGGAACTATGGCTACACCTTC
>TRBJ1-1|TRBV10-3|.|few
CAIRGGTEAFF
TGTGCCATCAGGGGTGGCACTGAAGCTTTCTTT
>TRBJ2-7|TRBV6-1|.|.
CASSPQVGEQYF
TGTGCCAGCAGTCCCCAGGTGGGCGAGCAGTACTTC
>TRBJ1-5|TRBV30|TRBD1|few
CAWSVTGTGIRPQHF
TGTGCCTGGAGTGTTACCGGGACAGGGATTCGGCCCCAGCATTTT
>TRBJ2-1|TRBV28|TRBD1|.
CASTSAGTVNSYNEQFF
TGTGCCAGCACGAGCGCCGGGACAGTGAACTCCTACAATGAGCAGTTCTTC
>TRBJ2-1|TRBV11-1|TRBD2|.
CASSRTGGDEQFF
TGTGCCAGCAGCCGGACGGGGGGGGATGAGCAGTTCTTC
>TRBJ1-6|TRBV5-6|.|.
CASSPETGDYNSPLHF
TGTGCCAGCAGCCCTGAGACAGGAGATTATAATTCACCCCTCCACTTT
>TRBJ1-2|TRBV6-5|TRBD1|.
CASSYNAGTGGYTF
TGTGCCAGCAGTTACAACGCCGGGACAGGTGGCTACACCTTC
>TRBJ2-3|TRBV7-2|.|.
CASSFHSTDTQYF
TGTGCCAGCAGCTTCCACAGCACAGATACGCAGTATTTT
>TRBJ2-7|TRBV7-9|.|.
CASSPKGPYEQYF
TGTGCCAGCAGCCCAAAGGGTCCCTACGAGCAGTACTTC
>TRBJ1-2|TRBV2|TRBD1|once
CASREGDRMMENYGYTF
TGTGCCAGCAGGGAGGGGGACAGAATGATGGAAAACTATGGCTACACCTTC
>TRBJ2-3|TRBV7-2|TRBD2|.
CASSSSGGYRTDTQYF
TGTGCCAGCAGCTCCAGCGGGGGGTATCGCACAGATACGCAGTATTTT
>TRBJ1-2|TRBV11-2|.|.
CASSHHVRGNYGYTF
TGTGCCAGCAGCCACCACGTTAGGGGGAACTATGGCTACACCTTC
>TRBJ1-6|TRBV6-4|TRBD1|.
CASSPGPGQRNSPLHF
TGTGCCAGCAGCCCCGGCCCGGGACAGAGAAATTCACCCCTCCACTTT
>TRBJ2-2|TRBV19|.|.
CASSSQGHGELFF
TGTGCCAGTAGTTCCCAGGGACACGGGGAGCTGTTTTTT
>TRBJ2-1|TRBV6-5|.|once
CASSYRRSANNEQFF
TGTGCCAGCAGTTACCGGCGGTCGGCCAACAATGAGCAGTTCTTC
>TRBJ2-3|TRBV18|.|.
CASSPPLDTDTQYF
TGTGCCAGCTCACCACCGCTCGACACAGATACGCAGTATTTT
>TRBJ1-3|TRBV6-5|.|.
CASSLRAMGNTIYF
TGTGCCAGCAGTTTGAGGGCTATGGGAAACACCATATATTTT
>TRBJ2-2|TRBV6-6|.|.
CASRGYANTGELFF
TGTGCCAGCAGGGGGTACGCGAACACCGGGGAGCTGTTTTTT
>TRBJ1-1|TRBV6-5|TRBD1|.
CASSPMTGGGTEAFF
TGTGCCAGCAGTCCCATGACAGGGGGGGGGACTGAAGCTTTCTTT
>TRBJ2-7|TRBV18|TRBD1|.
CASSLGTGSYEQYF
TGTGCCAGCTCCCTCGGGACAGGTTCCTACGAGCAGTACTTC
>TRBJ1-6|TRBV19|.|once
CASSYQIHSYNSPLHF
TGTGCCAGTAGTTACCAAATACACTCCTATAATTCACCCCTCCACTTT
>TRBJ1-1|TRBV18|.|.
CASSLTEKNTEAFF
TGTGCCAGCTCATTAACAGAGAAGAACACTGAAGCTTTCTTT
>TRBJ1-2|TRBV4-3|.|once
CASSQDILRGYGYTF
TGCGCCAGCAGCCAAGATATTTTGCGAGGGTATGGCTACACCTTC
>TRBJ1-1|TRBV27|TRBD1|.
CASSLRQGPAFF
TGTGCCAGCAGTCTAAGACAGGGGCCAGCTTTCTTT
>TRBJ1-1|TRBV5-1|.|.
CASSSGSGVNTEAFF
TGCGCCAGCAGCTCGGGGTCGGGGGTGAACACTGAAGCTTTCTTT
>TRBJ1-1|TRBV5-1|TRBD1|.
CASSPIGQGDTEAFF
TGCGCCAGCAGCCCGATTGGACAGGGTGACACTGAAGCTTTCTTT
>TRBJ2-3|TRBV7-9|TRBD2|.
CASSPGLAGAGNTQYF
TGTGCCAGCAGCCCCGGACTAGCGGGGGCCGGGAATACGCAGTATTTT
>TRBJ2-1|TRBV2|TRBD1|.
CASLTGTGTNEQFF
TGTGCCAGCCTGACCGGGACAGGGACCAATGAGCAGTTCTTC
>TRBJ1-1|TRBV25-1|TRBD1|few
CASSDRGNTEAFF
TGTGCCAGCTCTGACAGGGGTAACACTGAAGCTTTCTTT
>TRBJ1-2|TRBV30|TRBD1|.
CAGRDRTHYGYTF
TGTGCCGGGAGGGACAGGACCCACTATGGCTACACCTTC
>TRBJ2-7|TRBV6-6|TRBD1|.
CASSAGQGGPEQYF
TGTGCCAGCAGTGCCGGACAGGGGGGGCCAGAGCAGTACTTC
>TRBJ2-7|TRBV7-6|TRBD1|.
CASSSTGGNSEQYF
TGTGCCAGCAGCTCGACAGGGGGGAATAGCGAGCAGTACTTC
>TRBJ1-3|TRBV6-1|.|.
CASSERAGSGNTIYF
TGTGCCAGCAGTGAACGGGCAGGGTCTGGAAACACCATATATTTT
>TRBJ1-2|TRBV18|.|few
CASSPPAGYGYTF
TGTGCCAGCTCACCACCGGCCGGCTATGGCTACACCTTC
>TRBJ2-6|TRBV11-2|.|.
CASSRTSPGATGANVLTF
TGTGCCAGCAGCCGAACTTCCCCGGGGGCTACTGGGGCCAACGTCCTGACTTTC
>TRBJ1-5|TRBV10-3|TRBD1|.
CAIRDRVNQPQHF
TGTGCCATCAGAGACAGGGTTAATCAGCCCCAGCATTTT